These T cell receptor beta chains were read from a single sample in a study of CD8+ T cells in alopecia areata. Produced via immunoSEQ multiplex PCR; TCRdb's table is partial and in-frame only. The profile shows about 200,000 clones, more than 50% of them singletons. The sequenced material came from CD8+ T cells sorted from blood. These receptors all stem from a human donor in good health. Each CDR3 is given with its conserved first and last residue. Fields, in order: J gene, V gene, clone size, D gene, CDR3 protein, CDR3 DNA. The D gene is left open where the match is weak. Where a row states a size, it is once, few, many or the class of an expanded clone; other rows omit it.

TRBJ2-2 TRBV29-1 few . CSVAATGELFF TGCAGCGTGGCCGCAACCGGGGAGCTGTTTTTT
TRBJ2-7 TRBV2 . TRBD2 CASSGEGLAYEQYF TGTGCCAGCAGTGGGGAGGGCCTCGCCTACGAGCAGTACTTC
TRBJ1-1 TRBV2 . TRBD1 CASSEFVGQVPEAFF TGTGCCAGCAGTGAATTTGTGGGACAGGTTCCTGAAGCTTTCTTT
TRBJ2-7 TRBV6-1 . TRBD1 CASRSRQGFYNEQYF TGTGCCAGCCGATCTAGACAGGGCTTTTATAACGAGCAGTACTTC
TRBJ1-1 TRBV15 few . CATSLRGGDGTEAFF TGTGCCACCAGCCTCAGAGGAGGAGATGGCACTGAAGCTTTCTTT
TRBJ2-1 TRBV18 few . CASSPEMGNEQFF TGTGCCAGCTCACCCGAGATGGGCAATGAGCAGTTCTTC
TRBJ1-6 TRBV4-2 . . CASSQEADVLNSPLHF TGTGCCAGCAGCCAAGAGGCGGACGTCCTGAATTCACCCCTCCACTTT
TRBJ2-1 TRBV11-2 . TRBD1 CASSPGQGVPMREQFF TGTGCCAGCAGCCCCGGACAGGGTGTTCCTATGAGGGAGCAGTTCTTC
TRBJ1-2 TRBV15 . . CATSSMSGAGYTF TGTGCCACCAGCAGCATGTCTGGGGCTGGCTACACCTTC
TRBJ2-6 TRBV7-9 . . CASRGGANVLTF TGTGCCAGCAGGGGAGGGGCCAACGTCCTGACTTTC
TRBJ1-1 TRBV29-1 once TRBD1 CSGSGGMNTEAFF TGCAGCGGATCAGGGGGCATGAACACTGAAGCTTTCTTT
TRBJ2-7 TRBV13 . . CASQGSDIMDEQYF TGTGCCAGCCAGGGCTCGGACATAATGGACGAGCAGTACTTC
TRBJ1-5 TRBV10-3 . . CAISEAGSQPQHF TGTGCCATCAGTGAGGCAGGGAGCCAGCCCCAGCATTTT
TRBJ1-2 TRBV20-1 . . CSASVGGGYTF TGCAGTGCTAGCGTTGGGGGTGGCTACACCTTC
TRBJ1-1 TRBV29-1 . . CSVEDEIREAFF TGCAGCGTTGAAGATGAGATACGGGAAGCTTTCTTT